The clone carrying this T cell receptor (beta chain) was seen a few times. Its antigen is as yet unknown. Losses at the gene ends were 4 bases for V and 4 bases for J; bases not matched to a gene: 6. From germline, CDR1 is LGHDT and CDR2 YNNKEL (reference sequence). The CDR3 totals 15 residues. TCRdb recomputed calls from the 5' RACE reads with MiXCR, one row per CDR3 protein. The sample comprises about 500,000 distinct CDR3 sequences, roughly 21% of which are singletons, and about 12% rests with the top ten. The source of the sample is a study of T-cell memory formation after mild COVID-19. Study information: TCR clusters mostly belonged to single donors. Study-level points and caveats: The pre-infection memory compartment contained some responding clones, suggesting cross-reactive memory joined.

This clonotype was obtained from an adult woman who had mild COVID-19 (a few samples of this study predate the infection). Cell type and time point are not known. Sequenced sample: PBMCs or a T cell subset sorted from them (not recorded which). The V and J genes are TRBV3-1 and TRBJ2-2, with TRBD1 matching over 7 bases. The CDR3 spells CASSPGTVSTGELFF. The CDR3 coding sequence is TGTGCCAGCAGCCCCGGGACAGTCAGCACCGGGGAGCTGTTTTTT.